The clone carrying this T cell receptor (beta chain) was detected only a few times. What it binds is not known. Relative to the germline gene, one junction end is altered; a read error may explain this. Germline values: CDR1 SGHAT, CDR2 FQNNGV. This CDR3 is 14 amino acids long. TCRdb's copy holds only in-frame clones and misses some; the assay was immunoSEQ multiplex PCR. This repertoire shows about a million clones, 60% to 80% found once; its top ten account for 0.89%. These data belong to a study of shared clonotypes between healthy human individuals. Whole-study findings and limits: A reduction in generation probabilities was seen for non-shared clonotypes relative to those shared by all four donors.

This receptor was identified in a man aged 18-30 years in good health. Some clones in this sample may be carry-over from other donors' samples. Sequenced input: memory CD4+ T cells from PBMCs. Subset: CD45RA-negative fraction. The rearrangement uses TRBV11-2 and TRBJ2-1; the D gene is possibly TRBD2 (5 bases). Here the CDR3 DNA reads TGTGCCAGCAGCCTAGAGGGTGGACGGTATGAGCAGTTCTTC. Translation: CASSLEGGRYEQFF.